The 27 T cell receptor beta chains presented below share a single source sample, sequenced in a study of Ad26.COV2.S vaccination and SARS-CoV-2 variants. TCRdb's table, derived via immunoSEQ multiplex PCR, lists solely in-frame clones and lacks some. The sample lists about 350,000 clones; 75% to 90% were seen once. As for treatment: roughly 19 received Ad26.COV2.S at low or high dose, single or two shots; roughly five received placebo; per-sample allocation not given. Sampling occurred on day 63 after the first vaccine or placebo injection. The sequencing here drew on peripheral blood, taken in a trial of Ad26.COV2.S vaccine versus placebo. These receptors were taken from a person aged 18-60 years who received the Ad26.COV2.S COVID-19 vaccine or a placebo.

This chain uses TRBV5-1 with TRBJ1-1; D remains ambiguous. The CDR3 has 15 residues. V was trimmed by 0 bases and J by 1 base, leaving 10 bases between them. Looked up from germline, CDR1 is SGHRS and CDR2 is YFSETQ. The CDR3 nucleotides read TGCGCCAGCAGCTTGGAGGCGAACCCGAACACTGAAGCTTTCTTT. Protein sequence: CASSLEANPNTEAFF.

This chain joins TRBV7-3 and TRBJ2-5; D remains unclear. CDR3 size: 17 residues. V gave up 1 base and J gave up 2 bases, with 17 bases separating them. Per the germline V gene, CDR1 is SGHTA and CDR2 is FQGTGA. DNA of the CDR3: TGTGCCAGCAGCTTAAAGGTACAGCCGTTGGCTCAAGAGACCCAGTACTTC. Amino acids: CASSLKVQPLAQETQYF.

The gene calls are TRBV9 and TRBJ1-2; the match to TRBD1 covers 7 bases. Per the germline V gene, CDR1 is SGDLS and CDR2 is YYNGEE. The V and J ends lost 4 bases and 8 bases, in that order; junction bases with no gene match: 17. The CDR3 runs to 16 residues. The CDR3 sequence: CASSPRTGRGTVGYTF. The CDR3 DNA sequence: TGTGCCAGCAGCCCCCGGACAGGAAGAGGGACGGTGGGCTACACCTTC.

CDR3 protein: CASSLELGQGEKLFF. The CDR3 DNA reads as TGCGCCAGCAGCTTGGAACTGGGGCAGGGTGAAAAACTGTTTTTT. This chain uses TRBV5-1 with TRBJ1-4; D perhaps matches TRBD1 (5 bases). V shed 0 bases and J shed 7 bases, with 13 bases lying between them. This CDR3 is built from 15 residues. Germline V gene lookup returns CDR1 SGHRS and CDR2 YFSETQ.

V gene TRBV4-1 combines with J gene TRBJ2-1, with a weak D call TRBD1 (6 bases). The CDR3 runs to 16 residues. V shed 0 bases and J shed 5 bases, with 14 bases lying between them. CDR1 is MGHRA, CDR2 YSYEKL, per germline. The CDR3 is CASSQENRVGDNEQFF. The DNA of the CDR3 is TGCGCCAGCAGCCAAGAAAACAGGGTGGGAGACAATGAGCAGTTCTTC.

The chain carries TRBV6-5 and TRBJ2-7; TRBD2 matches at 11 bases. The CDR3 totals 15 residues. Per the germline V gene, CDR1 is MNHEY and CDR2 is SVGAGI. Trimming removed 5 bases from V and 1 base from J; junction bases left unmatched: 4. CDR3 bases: TGTGCCAGCAGTCCTTGGACTAGCGGGTCCTACGAGCAGTACTTC. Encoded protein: CASSPWTSGSYEQYF.

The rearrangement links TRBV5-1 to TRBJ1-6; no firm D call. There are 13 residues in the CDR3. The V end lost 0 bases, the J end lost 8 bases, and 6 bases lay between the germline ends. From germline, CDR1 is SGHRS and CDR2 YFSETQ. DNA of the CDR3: TGCGCCAGCAGCTTGGGGGGTGATTCACCCCTCCACTTT. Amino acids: CASSLGGDSPLHF.

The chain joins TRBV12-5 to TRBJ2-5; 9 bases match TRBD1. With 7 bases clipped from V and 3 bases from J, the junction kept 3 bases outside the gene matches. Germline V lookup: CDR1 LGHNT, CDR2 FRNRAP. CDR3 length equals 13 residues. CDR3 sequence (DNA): TGTGCTAGTGCCCGGGACAGGGAAGAGACCCAGTACTTC. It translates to CASARDREETQYF.

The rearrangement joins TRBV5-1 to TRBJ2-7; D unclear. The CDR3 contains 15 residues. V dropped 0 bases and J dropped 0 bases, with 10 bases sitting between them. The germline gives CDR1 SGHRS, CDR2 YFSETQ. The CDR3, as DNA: TGCGCCAGCAGCTTGGAGGCCCAGGCCTCCTACGAGCAGTACTTC. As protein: CASSLEAQASYEQYF.

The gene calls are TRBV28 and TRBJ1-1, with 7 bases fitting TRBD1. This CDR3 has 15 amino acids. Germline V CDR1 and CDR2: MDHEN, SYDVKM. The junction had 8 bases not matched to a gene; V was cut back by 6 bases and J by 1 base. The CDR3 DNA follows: TGTGCCAGCAGGGGTCCAGGGGGATCGAACACTGAAGCTTTCTTT. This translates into CASRGPGGSNTEAFF.

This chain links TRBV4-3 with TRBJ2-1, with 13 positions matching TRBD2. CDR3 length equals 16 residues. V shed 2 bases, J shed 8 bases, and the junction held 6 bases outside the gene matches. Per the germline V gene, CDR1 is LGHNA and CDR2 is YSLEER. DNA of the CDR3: TGCGCCAGCAGCCAAACTAGCGGGGGGGCGCCTCATGAGCAGTTCTTC. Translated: CASSQTSGGAPHEQFF.

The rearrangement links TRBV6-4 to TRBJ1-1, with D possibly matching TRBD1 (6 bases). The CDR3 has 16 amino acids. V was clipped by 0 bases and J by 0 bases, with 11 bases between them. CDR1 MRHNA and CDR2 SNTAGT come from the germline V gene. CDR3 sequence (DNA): TGTGCCAGCAGTGACTCGTCAGGGGCATTGAACACTGAAGCTTTCTTT. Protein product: CASSDSSGALNTEAFF.

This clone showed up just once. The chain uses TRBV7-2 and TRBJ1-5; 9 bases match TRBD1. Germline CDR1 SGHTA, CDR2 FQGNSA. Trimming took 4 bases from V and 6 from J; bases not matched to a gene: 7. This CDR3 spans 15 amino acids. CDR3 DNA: TGTGCCAGCAGCTCGAGGACAGGGGCTAGTCAGCCCCAGCATTTT. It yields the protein CASSSRTGASQPQHF.

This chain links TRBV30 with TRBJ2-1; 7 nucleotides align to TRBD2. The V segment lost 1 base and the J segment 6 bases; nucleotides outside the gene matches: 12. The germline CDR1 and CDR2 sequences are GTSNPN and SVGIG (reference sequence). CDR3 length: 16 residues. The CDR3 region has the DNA TGTGCCTGGAGTGCCCCAGAGGGACTAAGAGGCAATGAGCAGTTCTTC. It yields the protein CAWSAPEGLRGNEQFF.

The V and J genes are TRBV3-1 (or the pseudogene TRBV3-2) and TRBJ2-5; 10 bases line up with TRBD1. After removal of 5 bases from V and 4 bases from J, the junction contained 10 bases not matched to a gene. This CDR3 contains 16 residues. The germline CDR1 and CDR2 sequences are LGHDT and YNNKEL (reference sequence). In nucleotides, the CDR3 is TGTGCCAGCAGCAGCCGACAGGGGGCGGTTCGAGAGACCCAGTACTTC. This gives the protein CASSSRQGAVRETQYF.

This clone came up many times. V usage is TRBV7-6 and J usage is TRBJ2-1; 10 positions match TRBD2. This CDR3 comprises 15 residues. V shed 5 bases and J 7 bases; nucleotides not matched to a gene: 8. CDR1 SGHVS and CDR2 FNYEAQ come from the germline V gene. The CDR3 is CASSQSGGAWNEQFF. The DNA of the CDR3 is TGTGCCAGCAGCCAGAGCGGGGGGGCCTGGAATGAGCAGTTCTTC.

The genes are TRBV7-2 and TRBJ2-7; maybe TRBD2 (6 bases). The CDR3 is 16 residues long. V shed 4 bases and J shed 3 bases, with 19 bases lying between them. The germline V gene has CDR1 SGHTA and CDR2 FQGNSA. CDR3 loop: CASSSPTTGSIYEQYF. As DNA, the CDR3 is TGTGCCAGCAGCTCCCCTACAACCGGGAGTATCTACGAGCAGTACTTC.

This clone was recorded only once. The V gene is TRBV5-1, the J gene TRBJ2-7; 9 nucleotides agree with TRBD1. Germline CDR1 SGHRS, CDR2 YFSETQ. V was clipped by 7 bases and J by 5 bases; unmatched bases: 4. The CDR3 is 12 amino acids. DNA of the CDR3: TGCGCCAGCGGGGACAGGGAGGACGAGCAGTACTTC. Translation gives CASGDREDEQYF.

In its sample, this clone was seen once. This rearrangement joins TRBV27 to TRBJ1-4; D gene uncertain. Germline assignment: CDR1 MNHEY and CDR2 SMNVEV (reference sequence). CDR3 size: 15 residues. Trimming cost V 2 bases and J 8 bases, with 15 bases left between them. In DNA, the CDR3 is TGTGCCAGCAGTTTAGGAGCCGGGGTCGGCGAAAAACTGTTTTTT. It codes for CASSLGAGVGEKLFF.

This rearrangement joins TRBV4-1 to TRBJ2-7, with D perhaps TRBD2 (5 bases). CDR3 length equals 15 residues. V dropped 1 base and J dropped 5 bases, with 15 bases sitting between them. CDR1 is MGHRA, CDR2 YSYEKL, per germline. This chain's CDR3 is CASSQGRTQRDEQYF. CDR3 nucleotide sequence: TGCGCCAGCAGCCAAGGACGGACGCAGAGGGACGAGCAGTACTTC.

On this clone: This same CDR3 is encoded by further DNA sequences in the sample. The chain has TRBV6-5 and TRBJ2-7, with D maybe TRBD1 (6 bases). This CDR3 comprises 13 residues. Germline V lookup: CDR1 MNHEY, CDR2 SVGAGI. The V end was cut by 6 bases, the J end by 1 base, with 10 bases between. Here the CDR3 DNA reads TGTGCCAGCAGGGGGACACTATCCTACGAGCAGTACTTC. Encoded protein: CASRGTLSYEQYF.

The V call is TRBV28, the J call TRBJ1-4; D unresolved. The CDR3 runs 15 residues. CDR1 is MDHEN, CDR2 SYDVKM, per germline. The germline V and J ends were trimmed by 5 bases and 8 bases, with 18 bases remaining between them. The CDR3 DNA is TGTGCCAGCAGTCCCATCGGACCCGTTAGGGAAAAACTGTTTTTT. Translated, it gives CASSPIGPVREKLFF.

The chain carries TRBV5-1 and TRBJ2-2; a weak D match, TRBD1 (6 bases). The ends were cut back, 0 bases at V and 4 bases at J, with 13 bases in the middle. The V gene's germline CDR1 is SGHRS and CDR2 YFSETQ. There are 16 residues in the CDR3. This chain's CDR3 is CASSLDGTPATGELFF. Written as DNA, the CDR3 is TGCGCCAGCAGCTTGGATGGGACACCAGCCACCGGGGAGCTGTTTTTT.

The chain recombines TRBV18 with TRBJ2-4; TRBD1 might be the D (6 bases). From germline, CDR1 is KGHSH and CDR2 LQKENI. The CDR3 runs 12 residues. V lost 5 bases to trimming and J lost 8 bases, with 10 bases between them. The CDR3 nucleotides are TGTGCCAGCTCAGGACAGAACGACATTCAGTACTTC. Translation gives CASSGQNDIQYF.

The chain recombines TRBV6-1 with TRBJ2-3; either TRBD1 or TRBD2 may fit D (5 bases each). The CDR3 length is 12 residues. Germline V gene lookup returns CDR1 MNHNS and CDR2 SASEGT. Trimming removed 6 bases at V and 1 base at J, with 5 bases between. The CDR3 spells CASRGGTDTQYF. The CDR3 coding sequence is TGTGCCAGCAGGGGGGGCACAGATACGCAGTATTTT.

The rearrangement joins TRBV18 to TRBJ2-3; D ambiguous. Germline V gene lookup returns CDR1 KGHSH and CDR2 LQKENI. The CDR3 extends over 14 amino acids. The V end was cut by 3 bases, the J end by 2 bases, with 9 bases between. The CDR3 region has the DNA TGTGCCAGCTCACCGATGCCTATCACAGATACGCAGTATTTT. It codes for CASSPMPITDTQYF.

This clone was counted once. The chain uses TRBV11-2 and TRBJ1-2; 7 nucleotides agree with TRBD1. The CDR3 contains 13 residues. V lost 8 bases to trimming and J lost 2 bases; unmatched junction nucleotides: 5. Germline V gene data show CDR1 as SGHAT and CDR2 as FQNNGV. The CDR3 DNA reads TGTGCCAGCCAGACAGGGTCCAACTATGGCTACACCTTC. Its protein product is CASQTGSNYGYTF.